This record covers a single TCR beta chain. The antigen it binds to is not known. Base qualities were left out, and no much larger clone turns up one base away. This entry is derived from a study of T cell changes during pregnancy in multiple sclerosis (dated by TCRdb to about 2019). The study in broad terms: In women with multiple sclerosis, the researchers looked at how the T cell repertoire shifted as pregnancy progressed.

Library generation was performed with the immunoSEQ multiplex PCR assay. TCRdb re-hosts the immuneACCESS table, in-frame sequences only. Its copies lack some clones; in the studies checked, an unresolved V gene accounts for under half of them, and the cause for the rest is not known. In all, the sample holds tens of thousands of clones, and 85% to 95% of those were seen once. The biggest ten clones account for 5.5% to 8% of the sample. CDR1 SGHAT and CDR2 FQDESV are derived from the germline V gene (reference sequence). The CDR3 contains 13 residues, cysteine and phenylalanine counted. Solely the CDR3 DNA is kept, with 39 bases framed from the first base. Relative to germline, V is 5 bases shorter and J is 4 bases shorter, with 10 bases between their ends.

The chain is made from TRBV11-1 and TRBJ2-3, with the D gene call left open. This clonotype originated in a female donor with multiple sclerosis, enrolled in a pregnancy study. The input for sequencing was CD8+ T cells from peripheral blood mononuclear cells, taken in the third trimester of pregnancy. The CDR3 in this case is CASSVQSADTQYF. The nucleotide sequence is given as TGTGCCAGCAGCGTGCAGAGCGCAGATACGCAGTATTTT.